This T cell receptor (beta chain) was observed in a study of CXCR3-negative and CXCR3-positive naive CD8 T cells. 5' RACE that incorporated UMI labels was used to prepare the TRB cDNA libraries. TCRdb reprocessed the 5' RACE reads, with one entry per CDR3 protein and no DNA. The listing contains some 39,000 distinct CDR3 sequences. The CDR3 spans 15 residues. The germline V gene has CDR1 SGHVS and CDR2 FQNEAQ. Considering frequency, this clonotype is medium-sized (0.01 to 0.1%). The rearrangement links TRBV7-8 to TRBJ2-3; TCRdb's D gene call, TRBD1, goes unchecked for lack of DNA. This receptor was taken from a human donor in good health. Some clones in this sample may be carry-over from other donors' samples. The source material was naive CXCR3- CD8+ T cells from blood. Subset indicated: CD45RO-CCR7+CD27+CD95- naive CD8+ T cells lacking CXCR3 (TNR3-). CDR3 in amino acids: CASSLGTGVADTQYF.